The clone carrying this T cell receptor (beta chain) has at least ten counts. These data are taken from a study of T-cell reconstitution after alpha-beta-depleted transplantation in children. During its preparation, the TCRbeta library received unique molecular identifiers. TCRdb re-analysed the PCR reads in MiXCR, keeping a single row per CDR3 protein. The sample shows 280,000 or so distinct CDR3 sequences, about 9.9% of them seen only once. V was trimmed by 8 bases and J by 5 bases, leaving 16 bases between them. The CDR3 length is 13 residues. Germline CDR1 is SGDLS and CDR2 is YYNGEE. The gene calls are TRBV9 and TRBJ1-1, with a weak D call TRBD1 (5 bases). This clonotype was sampled from a male patient aged 2-10 years who had a stem cell transplant for chronic granulomatous disease, so the T cells may come from the graft donor. The input for sequencing was peripheral blood, taken 180 days after TCRalphabeta/CD19-depleted stem cell transplant. The CDR3 here is CASGGLGRTEAFF. The CDR3 bases are TGTGCCAGTGGGGGACTAGGGAGGACTGAAGCTTTCTTT.